The source of this TCR beta chain is a study of blood T cell repertoires in COVID-19. Study details: Sites across the United States, Italy and Spain contributed samples from acute and convalescent COVID-19. T cells, B-cell-depleted T cells, or PBMCs provided the cDNA or gDNA that served as material.

Per the original data handling: It was from reference gene primer amplification that nucleated cell counts were estimated. Clones were read by immunoSEQ multiplex PCR, and TCRdb kept only the in-frame ones, dropping some. V and J calls and clone size follow that table, whereas D and trimming were derived from the DNA. The repertoire holds 98,000 or so clones, with 91% as singletons. Specimen: peripheral blood. The origin of this receptor is a human donor in a cohort sampled during active COVID-19.

The CDR3: CASSLGRYSNQPQHF. The CDR3 nucleotides read TGTGCCAGCAGCTTGGGCCGGTATAGCAATCAGCCCCAGCATTTT. The chain couples TRBV5-8 to TRBJ1-5; D unresolved. CDR1 SGHTS and CDR2 YDEGEE come from the germline V gene. This CDR3 contains 15 residues. V lost 0 bases, J lost 0 bases, and 7 bases lay in between.